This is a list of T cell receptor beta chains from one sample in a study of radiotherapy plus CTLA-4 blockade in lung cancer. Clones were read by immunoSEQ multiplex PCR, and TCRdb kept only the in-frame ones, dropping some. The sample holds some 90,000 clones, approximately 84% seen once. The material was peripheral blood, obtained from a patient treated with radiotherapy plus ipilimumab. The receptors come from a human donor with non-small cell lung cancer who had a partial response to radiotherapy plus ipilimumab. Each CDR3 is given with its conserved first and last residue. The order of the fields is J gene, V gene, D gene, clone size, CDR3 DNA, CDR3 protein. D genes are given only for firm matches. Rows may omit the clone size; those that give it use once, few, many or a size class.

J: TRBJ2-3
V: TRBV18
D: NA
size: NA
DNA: TGTGCCAGCTCACCGACACCAGCCAGCACAGATACGCAGTATTTT
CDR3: CASSPTPASTDTQYF

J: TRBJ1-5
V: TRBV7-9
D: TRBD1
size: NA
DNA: TGTGCCAGCAGCTTAGCGGGACAGGACCAGCCCCAGCATTTT
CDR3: CASSLAGQDQPQHF

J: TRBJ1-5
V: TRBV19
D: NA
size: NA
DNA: TGTGCCAGTAGTATAGATGGAGGGGTGGGCAATCAGCCCCAGCATTTT
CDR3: CASSIDGGVGNQPQHF

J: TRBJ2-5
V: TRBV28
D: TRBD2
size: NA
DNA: TGTGCCAGCAGTTCCCCGACTAGCGGAGGATGGGAGACCCAGTACTTC
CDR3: CASSSPTSGGWETQYF

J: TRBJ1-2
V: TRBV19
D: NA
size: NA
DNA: TGTGCCAGTAGGGACCTGAGGGCTTCTAACTATGGCTACACCTTC
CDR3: CASRDLRASNYGYTF

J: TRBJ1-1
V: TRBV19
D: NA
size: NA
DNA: TGTGCCACCCGGGACATCGGGATGAACACTGAAGCTTTCTTT
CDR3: CATRDIGMNTEAFF

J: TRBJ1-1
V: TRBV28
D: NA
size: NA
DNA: TGTGCCAGCAGTTCGCAGGGCACTGAAGCTTTCTTT
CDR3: CASSSQGTEAFF

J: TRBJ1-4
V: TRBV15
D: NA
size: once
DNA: TGTGCCACCAGCAGAGACAGGGCGGCTAATGAAAAACTGTTTTTT
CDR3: CATSRDRAANEKLFF

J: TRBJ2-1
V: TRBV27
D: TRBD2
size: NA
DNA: TGTGCCAGCAGTTTACTAGCGGGAGATGAGCAGTTCTTC
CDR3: CASSLLAGDEQFF

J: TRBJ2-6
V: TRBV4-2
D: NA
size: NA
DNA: TGTGCCAGCAGCCATCCACAGCCCTCTGGGGCCAACGTCCTGACTTTC
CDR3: CASSHPQPSGANVLTF

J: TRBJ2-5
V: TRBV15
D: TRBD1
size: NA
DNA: TGTGCCACCAGCCTGGGACAGCTCCAAGAGACCCAGTACTTC
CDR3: CATSLGQLQETQYF

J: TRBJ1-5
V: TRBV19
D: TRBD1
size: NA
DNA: TGTGCCAGTAACATCTTGGTGCGGGACAGGGCTTCGGGGCCCCAGCATTTT
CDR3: CASNILVRDRASGPQHF

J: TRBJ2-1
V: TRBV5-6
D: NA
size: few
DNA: TGTGCCAGCAAGAAGCCAGGGATTTACAATGAGCAGTTCTTC
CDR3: CASKKPGIYNEQFF

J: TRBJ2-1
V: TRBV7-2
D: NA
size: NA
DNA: TGTGCCAGCAGCTTAGCTCTGAGTGGAGAGTTCTTC
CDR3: CASSLALSGEFF

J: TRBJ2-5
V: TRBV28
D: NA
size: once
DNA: TGTGCCAGCAGTCCACGGAGGAGAGAGACCCAGTACTTC
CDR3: CASSPRRRETQYF

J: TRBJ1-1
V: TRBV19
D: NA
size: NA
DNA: TGTGCCAGTAGTATGTGGCCAGAAGCTTTCTTT
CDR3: CASSMWPEAFF

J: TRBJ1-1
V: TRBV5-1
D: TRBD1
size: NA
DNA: TGCGCCAGCACCCGGGACAGCCTAAACACTGAAGCTTTCTTT
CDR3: CASTRDSLNTEAFF

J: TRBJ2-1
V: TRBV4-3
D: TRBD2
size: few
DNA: TGCGCCAGCAGCCAGATTAGCGGGAGCGGTCCCTACAATGAGCAGTTCTTC
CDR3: CASSQISGSGPYNEQFF

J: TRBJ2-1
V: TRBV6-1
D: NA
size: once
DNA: TGTGCCAGCAGTGAACGGTGGAGGGATGAGCAGTTCTTC
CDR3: CASSERWRDEQFF

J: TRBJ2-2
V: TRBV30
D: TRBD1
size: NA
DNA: TGTGCCTCAAATCGGGGACAGGGTGGGTCCGGGGAGCTGTTTTTT
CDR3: CASNRGQGGSGELFF

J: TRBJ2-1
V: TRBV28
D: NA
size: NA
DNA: TGTGCCAGCAGAGCTCCAGGAAATGAGCAGTTCTTC
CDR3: CASRAPGNEQFF

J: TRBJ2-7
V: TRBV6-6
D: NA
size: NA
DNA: TGTGCCAGCAGTGATGGGCGCGAGCAGTACTTC
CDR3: CASSDGREQYF

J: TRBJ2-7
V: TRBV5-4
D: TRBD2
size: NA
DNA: TGTGCCAGCAGCTTGTTGCTAGCGGGAGGGCTTACCTCCGAGCAGTACTTC
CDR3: CASSLLLAGGLTSEQYF

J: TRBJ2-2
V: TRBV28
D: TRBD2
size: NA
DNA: TGTGCCAGCAGTTTTCCCTATAGCGGGACCACCGGGGAGCTGTTTTTT
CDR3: CASSFPYSGTTGELFF

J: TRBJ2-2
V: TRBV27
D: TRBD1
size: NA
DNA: TGTGCCAGCAGGACCAACAGGGGCAGGACCGGGGAGCTGTTTTTT
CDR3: CASRTNRGRTGELFF

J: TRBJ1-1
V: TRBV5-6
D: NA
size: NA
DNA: TGTGCCAGCAGCTTGGCCCCCCAGGGAGGAGCTTTCTTT
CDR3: CASSLAPQGGAFF

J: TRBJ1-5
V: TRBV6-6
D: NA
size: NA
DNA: TGTGCCAGCAGTAGCCGGGACACCTACCAGCCCCAGCATTTT
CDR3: CASSSRDTYQPQHF

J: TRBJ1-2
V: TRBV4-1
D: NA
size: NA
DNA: TGCGCCAGCAGCCAAGATACAGGGCTTCTTTTAGGCTACACCTTC
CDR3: CASSQDTGLLLGYTF

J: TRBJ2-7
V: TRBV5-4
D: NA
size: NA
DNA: TGTGCCAGCAGCTTGCCAGGACAGAACACCTACGAGCAGTACTTC
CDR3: CASSLPGQNTYEQYF

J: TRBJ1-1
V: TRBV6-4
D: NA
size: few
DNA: TGTGCCAGCAGTCAGGGGTACAACACTGAAGCTTTCTTT
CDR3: CASSQGYNTEAFF

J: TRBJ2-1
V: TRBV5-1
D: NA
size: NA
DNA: TGCGCCAGCAGCTTGGAATACAGGGGGGGGGTCCACAATGAGCAGTTCTTC
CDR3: CASSLEYRGGVHNEQFF

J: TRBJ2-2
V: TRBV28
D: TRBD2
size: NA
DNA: TGTGCCAGCACTAAAGTTTTGCTAGCGGGAGGAGAAGTAACCGGGGAGCTGTTTTTT
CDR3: CASTKVLLAGGEVTGELFF

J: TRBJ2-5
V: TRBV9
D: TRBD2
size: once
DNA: TGTGCCAGCAGCGCGGGACTAGCGGGAGGCGAAAAGACCCAGTACTTC
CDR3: CASSAGLAGGEKTQYF

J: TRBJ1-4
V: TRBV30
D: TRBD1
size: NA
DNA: TGTGCCTGGAGTGAGGGGGCGGCTGAAAAACTGTTTTTT
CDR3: CAWSEGAAEKLFF

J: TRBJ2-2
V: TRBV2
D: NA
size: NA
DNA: TGTGCCAGCAAGAAGGTAGCGACCCAAGGTGGTCTGTTTTTT
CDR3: CASKKVATQGGLFF

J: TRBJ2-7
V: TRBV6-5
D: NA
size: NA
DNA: TGTGCCAGCAGTGGCCAGGGACTCTACGAGCAGTACTTC
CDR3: CASSGQGLYEQYF

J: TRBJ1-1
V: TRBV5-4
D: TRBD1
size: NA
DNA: TGTGCCAGCAACATACAGGGGGCTGTGAACACTGAAGCTTTCTTT
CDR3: CASNIQGAVNTEAFF

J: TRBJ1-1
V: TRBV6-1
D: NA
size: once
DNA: TGTGCCAGCAGCATAACAGGAAACACTGAAGCTTTCTTT
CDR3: CASSITGNTEAFF

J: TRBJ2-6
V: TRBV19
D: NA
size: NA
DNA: TGTGCCAGTAGTAGAGACAACTCTGGGGCCAACGTCCTGACTTTC
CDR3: CASSRDNSGANVLTF

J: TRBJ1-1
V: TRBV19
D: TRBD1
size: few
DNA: TGTGCCAGTAGGCCGGGACAGGGGAACACTGAAGCTTTCTTT
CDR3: CASRPGQGNTEAFF

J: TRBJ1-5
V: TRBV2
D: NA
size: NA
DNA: TGTGCCAGCACCGAAGAGGGGGTGCGACAGCCCCAGCATTTT
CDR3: CASTEEGVRQPQHF

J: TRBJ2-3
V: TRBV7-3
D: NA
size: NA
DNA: TGTGCCAGCAGCCTGGGACTTCTTCCCCTCACAGATACGCAGTATTTT
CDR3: CASSLGLLPLTDTQYF

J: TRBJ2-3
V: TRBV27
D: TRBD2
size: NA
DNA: TGTGCCAGCAGTTTCGGACTAGAGACTTCTGATACGCAGTATTTT
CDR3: CASSFGLETSDTQYF

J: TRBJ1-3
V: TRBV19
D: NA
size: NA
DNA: TGTGCCAGTAGATCCCACAGTGACTCTGGAAACACCATATATTTT
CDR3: CASRSHSDSGNTIYF

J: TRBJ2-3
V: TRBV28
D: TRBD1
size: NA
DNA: TGTGCCAGCAGTTCTCATCCGGGACAGGGGGCAACAGATACGCAGTATTTT
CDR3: CASSSHPGQGATDTQYF